This T cell receptor (beta chain) was retrieved from a study of response to subunit inactivated influenza vaccine. In this sample, this clonotype turned up a few times. MiXCR was run by TCRdb on the RT-PCR reads, yielding one entry per CDR3 protein. The table includes approximately 680,000 distinct CDR3 sequences, 15% to 18% detected once. Trimming took 5 bases from V and 3 from J, leaving 11 bases between them. The CDR3 length is 13 residues. The V gene's germline CDR1 is MRHNA and CDR2 SNTAGT. The sequence was obtained from a man in his forties or fifties who received an inactivated influenza vaccine. Sequencing was performed on PBMCs from blood, taken 11 to 12 days after vaccination. This chain joins TRBV6-4 and TRBJ2-7; possible D gene TRBD1, 6 bases. The CDR3 DNA follows: TGTGCCAGCAGTATGGAACAGGGCTACGAGCAGTACTTC. Its protein product is CASSMEQGYEQYF.